One sample yielded the 2 T cell receptor beta chains listed below, sequenced in a study of OX40 agonist ivuxolimab in advanced cancers. Libraries were made using the immunoSEQ multiplex PCR assay. This is the immuneACCESS table as TCRdb keeps it, with only in-frame sequences that have V and J called. A part of the clones is gone; compared with another copy, unresolved V genes explain less than half, and the rest is unexplained. The sample table records 35,000 to 45,000 clones; 89% of these occur just once. The ten most abundant clones make up roughly a sixth of the sample. Here the sequenced sample was CD4+ or CD8+ T cells sorted from blood, taken in a trial of the OX40 agonist ivuxolimab. The receptor set was obtained from an adult with an advanced solid tumor such as melanoma, head and neck, liver or kidney cancer.

This clone was detected once. The CDR3 nucleotides read TGTGCCACCCTCCAAGCGGGACGGGTCGATGAGCAGTTCTTC. Protein: CATLQAGRVDEQFF. V and J are TRBV7-9 and TRBJ2-1, with TRBD2 identical over 7 bases. The junction had 14 bases not matched to a gene; V was cut back by 10 bases and J by 8 bases. Germline values: CDR1 SEHNR, CDR2 FQNEAQ (reference sequence). CDR3 length: 14 residues.

V usage is TRBV30 and J usage is TRBJ2-5, with TRBD1 matching 8 bases. The CDR3 is 14 residues long. Losses at the gene ends were 0 bases for V and 3 bases for J; bases not matched to a gene: 3. The germline V gene encodes CDR1 GTSNPN and CDR2 SVGIG (reference sequence). This chain's CDR3 is CAWSVDRGKETQYF. For the CDR3, the DNA is TGTGCCTGGAGTGTAGACAGGGGAAAAGAGACCCAGTACTTC.